What follows are 12 T cell receptor beta chains derived from one specimen sequenced in a study of shared clonotypes between healthy human individuals. The table came from immunoSEQ multiplex PCR; TCRdb's copy has only in-frame clones and leaves some out. The data contain 550,000 to 850,000 clones, roughly 70% of them singletons. Sequenced: memory CD4+ T cells sorted from blood. Noted subset: CD45RA-negative fraction. These receptor sequences come from a woman in her twenties or thirties in good health.

This chain connects TRBV7-2 to TRBJ1-4; 7 nucleotides align to TRBD1. There are 14 residues in the CDR3. Germline trimming cut 6 bases from V and 4 bases from J; bases unmatched to any gene: 5. Per the germline V gene, CDR1 is SGHTA and CDR2 is FQGNSA. CDR3 protein: CASRGQRDNEKLFF. CDR3 sequence (DNA): TGTGCCAGCAGGGGACAGAGGGATAATGAAAAACTGTTTTTT.

This clone has more than one count but fewer than ten. The chain uses TRBV28 and TRBJ2-3; no clear D gene. V was pared by 6 bases and J by 6 bases, with 10 bases between. This CDR3 has 12 residues. CDR1 is MDHEN and CDR2 is SYDVKM in the germline V gene. The CDR3 DNA follows: TGTGCCAGCAGGCCCTCGTTGGATACGCAGTATTTT. Translation gives CASRPSLDTQYF. The whole variable domain, filled in from reference TRBV28 and TRBJ2-3, reads DVKVTQSSRYLVKRTGEKVFLECVQDMDHENMFWYRQDPGLGLRLIYFSYDVKMKEKGDIPEGYSVSREKKERFSLILESASTNQTSMYLCASRPSLDTQYFGPGTRLTVL.

The chain uses TRBV7-2 and TRBJ2-7; the D call may be TRBD1 or TRBD2 (6 bases each). V was shortened by 3 bases and J by 2 bases, with 11 bases between the two germline ends. The CDR3 is made up of 14 amino acids. The germline V gene has CDR1 SGHTA and CDR2 FQGNSA. DNA of the CDR3: TGTGCCAGCAGCTTTCAGGGGAGGCCCTACGAGCAGTACTTC. Its translation: CASSFQGRPYEQYF.

The DNA for the CDR3 is TGTGCCAGCAGCTTGAGTGGCAACTACGAGCAGTACTTC. This sequence encodes CASSLSGNYEQYF. This sequence joins TRBV5-5 and TRBJ2-7; D unclear. The CDR3 totals 13 residues. Germline values: CDR1 SGHKS, CDR2 YYEKEE (reference sequence). V lost 1 base and J lost 3, with 8 bases in between.

This clone was observed a single time. This rearrangement joins TRBV6-5 to TRBJ2-5; 12 positions agree with TRBD2. The CDR3 is 15 residues long. The J segment lost 5 bases and the V segment lost 4 bases, leaving 5 bases of the junction unmatched. CDR1 MNHEY and CDR2 SVGAGI come from the germline V gene. CDR3 coding DNA: TGTGCCAGCAGTTCTAGCGGGAGGGCCTGGGAGACCCAGTACTTC. This codes for CASSSSGRAWETQYF.

The chain links TRBV7-9 to TRBJ2-1; weak D call: TRBD2 (6 bases). The CDR3 covers 15 residues. The germline V gene encodes CDR1 SEHNR and CDR2 FQNEAQ (reference sequence). The V gene lost 4 bases and the J gene lost 10 bases, with 20 bases spanning the gap. CDR3 in amino acids: CASSSPGLPLSEQFF. The CDR3 nucleotides are TGTGCCAGCAGCTCTCCGGGACTCCCTCTATCGGAGCAGTTCTTC.

The V call is TRBV6-6, the J call TRBJ2-2; 7 nucleotides align to TRBD2. The CDR3 runs to 15 residues. Trimming removed 2 bases from V and 1 base from J; junction bases left unmatched: 1. Germline values: CDR1 MNHNY, CDR2 SVGAGI (reference sequence). In DNA, the CDR3 is TGTGCCAGCAGTTACAGCGGGAAGAACACCGGGGAGCTGTTTTTT. It specifies CASSYSGKNTGELFF.

This rearrangement joins TRBV7-9 to TRBJ1-1; the D is unclear. CDR3 length: 13 amino acids. Trimming pared 2 bases from V and 11 bases from J, leaving 15 bases between. CDR1 is SEHNR and CDR2 is FQNEAQ in the germline V gene (reference sequence). CDR3 in amino acids: CASSLPAKGRAFF. For the CDR3, the DNA is TGTGCCAGCAGCTTACCCGCAAAAGGTAGGGCTTTCTTT.

The chain has TRBV7-2 and TRBJ2-7; D remains ambiguous. V lost 2 bases to trimming and J lost 0 bases, with 5 bases between them. Germline CDR1 SGHTA, CDR2 FQGNSA. The CDR3 totals 13 residues. As DNA, the CDR3 is TGTGCCAGCAGCTTATCATTCTCCTACGAGCAGTACTTC. Translated: CASSLSFSYEQYF. Full variable domain (missing parts from reference TRBV7-2 and TRBJ2-7): GAGVSQSPSNKVTEKGKDVELRCDPISGHTALYWYRQSLGQGLEFLIYFQGNSAPDKSGLPSDRFSAERTGGSVSTLTIQRTQQEDSAVYLCASSLSFSYEQYFGPGTRLTVT.

The chain links TRBV27 to TRBJ2-1; the D gene could be TRBD1 or TRBD2 (5 bases each). CDR1 is MNHEY, CDR2 SMNVEV, per germline (reference sequence). The CDR3 is 15 amino acids. V shed 2 bases and J shed 7 bases, with 15 bases lying between them. The CDR3 region is CASSLERVGRNEQFF. As DNA, the CDR3 is TGTGCCAGCAGTTTAGAGAGGGTGGGGCGGAATGAGCAGTTCTTC.

The chain carries TRBV2 and TRBJ1-4; 7 bases line up with TRBD1. The CDR3 contains 14 residues. Germline V CDR1 and CDR2: SNHLY, FYNNEI. V lost 8 bases and J lost 3; bases outside the gene matches: 6. The CDR3 nucleotides read TGTGCCAGCGAACGGGGACAGCCTAATGAAAAACTGTTTTTT. Protein sequence: CASERGQPNEKLFF. Together with reference TRBV2 and TRBJ1-4, the CDR3 gives the full variable domain: EPEVTQTPSHQVTQMGQEVILRCVPISNHLYFYWYRQILGQKVEFLVSFYNNEISEKSEIFDDQFSVERPDGSNFTLKIRSTKLEDSAMYFCASERGQPNEKLFFGSGTQLSVL.

This clone has just a few counts. The CDR3 DNA sequence: TGTGCCAGCAGCCTTGCTCTGGAGGTGAGGGAGCTGTTTTTT. Translated: CASSLALEVRELFF. V and J are TRBV2 and TRBJ2-2, with D possibly being TRBD2 (5 bases). The CDR3 runs 14 residues. The germline V gene encodes CDR1 SNHLY and CDR2 FYNNEI. V shed 6 bases and J shed 9 bases, with 17 bases lying between them.